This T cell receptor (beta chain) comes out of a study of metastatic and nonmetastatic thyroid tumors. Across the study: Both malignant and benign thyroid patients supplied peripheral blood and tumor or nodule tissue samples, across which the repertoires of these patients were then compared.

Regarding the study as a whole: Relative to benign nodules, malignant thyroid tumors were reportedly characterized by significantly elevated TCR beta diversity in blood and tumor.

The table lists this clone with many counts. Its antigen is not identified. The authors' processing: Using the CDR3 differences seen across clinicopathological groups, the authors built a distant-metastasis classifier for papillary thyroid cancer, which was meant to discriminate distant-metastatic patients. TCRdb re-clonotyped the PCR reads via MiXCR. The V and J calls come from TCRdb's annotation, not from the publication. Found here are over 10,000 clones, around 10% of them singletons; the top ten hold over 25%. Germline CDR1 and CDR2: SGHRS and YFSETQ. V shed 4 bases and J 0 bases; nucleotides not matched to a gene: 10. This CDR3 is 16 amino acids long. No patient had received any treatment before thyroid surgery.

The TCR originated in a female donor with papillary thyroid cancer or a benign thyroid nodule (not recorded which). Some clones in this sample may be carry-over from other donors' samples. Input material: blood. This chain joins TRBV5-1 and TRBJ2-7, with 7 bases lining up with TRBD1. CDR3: CASSPTGQAVSYEQYF. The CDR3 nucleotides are TGCGCCAGCAGCCCTACCGGACAGGCTGTCTCCTACGAGCAGTACTTC.